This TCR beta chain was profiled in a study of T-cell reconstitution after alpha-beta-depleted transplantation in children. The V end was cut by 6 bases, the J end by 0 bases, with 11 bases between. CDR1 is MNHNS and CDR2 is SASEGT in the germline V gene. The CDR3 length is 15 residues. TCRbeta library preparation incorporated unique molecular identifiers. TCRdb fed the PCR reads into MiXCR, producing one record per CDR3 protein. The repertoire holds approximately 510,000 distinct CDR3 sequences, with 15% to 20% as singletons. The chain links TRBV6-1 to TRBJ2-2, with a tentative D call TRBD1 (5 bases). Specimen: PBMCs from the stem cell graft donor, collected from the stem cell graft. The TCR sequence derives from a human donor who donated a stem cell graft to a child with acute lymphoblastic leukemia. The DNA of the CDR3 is TGTGCCAGCAGGGGGCCGTTCTCGAACACCGGGGAGCTGTTTTTT. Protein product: CASRGPFSNTGELFF.